The rows below give T cell receptor beta chains drawn from one sample of a study of regulatory T cells in long-lasting Graves disease. TCRdb recomputed calls from the multiplex PCR reads with MiXCR, one row per CDR3 protein. The table lists 510,000 or so distinct CDR3 sequences, around 12% of them singletons. These data were also reused for a study on T cells in Graves' hyperthyroidism and ophthalmopathy.

Material: peripheral blood mononuclear cells (PBMCs), obtained at new diagnosis, from a patient treated with antithyroid drugs. These receptor sequences come from a woman aged 25-40 years with Graves disease. Both conserved end residues are part of each CDR3. The order of the fields is J gene, V gene, clone size, D gene, CDR3 DNA, CDR3 protein. D genes are given only for firm matches. Only some rows state a clone size, as once, few, many or a class for expanded clones.

J: TRBJ2-3
V: TRBV5-1
size: few
D: -
DNA: TGCGCCAGCAGCTTGGCGGCTAACCGGGATACGCAGTATTTT
CDR3: CASSLAANRDTQYF

J: TRBJ2-7
V: TRBV6-1
size: -
D: TRBD2
DNA: TGTGCCAGCACCAACGGGGGGGGGCGTAGAAACGAGCAGTACTTC
CDR3: CASTNGGGRRNEQYF

J: TRBJ2-2
V: TRBV6-1
size: many
D: TRBD2
DNA: TGTGCCAGCAGTAGAATCAACCGGGAGGGCGGGGAGCTGTTTTTT
CDR3: CASSRINREGGELFF

J: TRBJ1-2
V: TRBV28
size: many
D: TRBD1
DNA: TGTGCCAGCAGTTTATTCCTCCGGGACAGGGGTAGCTATGGCTACACCTTC
CDR3: CASSLFLRDRGSYGYTF

J: TRBJ1-1
V: TRBV2
size: many
D: -
DNA: TGTGCCAGGGGGAAGGACACGAGCATTACTGAAGCTTTCTTT
CDR3: CARGKDTSITEAFF

J: TRBJ1-5
V: TRBV6-2/TRBV6-3
size: many
D: -
DNA: TGTGCCAGCAGTGAAGGGGTAGGTTGGAGCAATCAGCCCCAGCATTTT
CDR3: CASSEGVGWSNQPQHF

J: TRBJ2-1
V: TRBV4-1
size: many
D: TRBD1
DNA: TGCGCCAGCAGCCAAAGAACAGGGGGCGATGAGCAGTTCTTC
CDR3: CASSQRTGGDEQFF

J: TRBJ1-4
V: TRBV7-8
size: -
D: -
DNA: TGTGCCGGCAGCTTAGCGGGGGGGGATGAAAAACTGTTTTTT
CDR3: CAGSLAGGDEKLFF

J: TRBJ2-2
V: TRBV29-1
size: few
D: -
DNA: TGCAGCGTGGGACACACGAACACCGGGGAGCTGTTTTTT
CDR3: CSVGHTNTGELFF

J: TRBJ1-1
V: TRBV11-2
size: few
D: TRBD1
DNA: TGTGCCAGCAGCCACCTGACAGGGGGAGCTTTCTTT
CDR3: CASSHLTGGAFF

J: TRBJ2-4
V: TRBV4-2
size: few
D: TRBD1
DNA: TGTGCCAGCAGCCAAGGGGACAGGGGTACCAAAAACATTCAGTACTTC
CDR3: CASSQGDRGTKNIQYF

J: TRBJ2-2
V: TRBV19
size: -
D: TRBD1
DNA: TGTGCCAGCAGCCTAGGACAGGGGGCAGCCCGTTCTCGGTTAGGGGAGCTGTTTTTT
CDR3: CASSLGQGAARSRLGELFF

J: TRBJ2-5
V: TRBV20-1
size: -
D: -
DNA: TGCAGTGCTCGACGGGACTCTCAAGAGACCCAGTACTTC
CDR3: CSARRDSQETQYF

J: TRBJ2-7
V: TRBV7-9
size: few
D: -
DNA: TGTGCCAGCAGCTTAGCGGCCTCAGTGGAGCAGTACTTC
CDR3: CASSLAASVEQYF

J: TRBJ2-7
V: TRBV28
size: many
D: -
DNA: TGTGCCAGCACCGAGGACTTTTCGGGCTACGAGCAGTACTTC
CDR3: CASTEDFSGYEQYF

J: TRBJ1-1
V: TRBV18
size: -
D: -
DNA: TGTGTCAGCTCACGGGTGAACACTGAAGCTTTCTTT
CDR3: CVSSRVNTEAFF

J: TRBJ2-3
V: TRBV7-2
size: -
D: TRBD2
DNA: TGTGCCAGCAGCAGCCGGACTAGCCATCCAACTAATACGCAGTATTTT
CDR3: CASSSRTSHPTNTQYF

J: TRBJ2-2
V: TRBV12-3/TRBV12-4
size: many
D: -
DNA: TGTGCCAGCAGTTTAATCCGCGCCGGGGAGCTGTTTTTT
CDR3: CASSLIRAGELFF

J: TRBJ1-1
V: TRBV4-3
size: -
D: TRBD1
DNA: TGCGCCAGCAGCCAAATCCGTTCAGGGGGCGCATTATTAACTTTCTTT
CDR3: CASSQIRSGGALLTFF

J: TRBJ2-1
V: TRBV27
size: many
D: -
DNA: TGTGCCAGCAGAAGGGCGGGACAATACTACAATGAGCAGTTCTTC
CDR3: CASRRAGQYYNEQFF

J: TRBJ1-5
V: TRBV11-2
size: few
D: -
DNA: TGTGCCAGCAGCCAAACCCCGGGCGGGCAGCCCCAGCATTTT
CDR3: CASSQTPGGQPQHF

J: TRBJ1-1
V: TRBV12-3/TRBV12-4
size: few
D: -
DNA: TGTGCCAGCAGTCATCGACAGTCCGGCACTGAAGCTTTCTTT
CDR3: CASSHRQSGTEAFF

J: TRBJ2-7
V: TRBV4-3
size: many
D: TRBD1
DNA: TGCGCCAGCAGCCAAGAAGCGACAGGGGCCAGCTACGAGCAGTACTTC
CDR3: CASSQEATGASYEQYF

J: TRBJ2-7
V: TRBV12-3/TRBV12-4
size: many
D: TRBD1
DNA: TGTGCCAGCAGCTTAAGACAGGGTTCCTACGAGCAGTACTTC
CDR3: CASSLRQGSYEQYF

J: TRBJ2-1
V: TRBV28
size: many
D: -
DNA: TGTGCCAGCTCCACCACCCAAGGGCCGAGCACCTACAATGAGCAGTTCTTC
CDR3: CASSTTQGPSTYNEQFF

J: TRBJ1-3
V: TRBV7-2
size: many
D: -
DNA: TGTGCCAGCTTGCTCTCCCCTTCTGGAAACACCATATATTTT
CDR3: CASLLSPSGNTIYF

J: TRBJ2-2
V: TRBV28
size: -
D: -
DNA: TGTGCCAGCAGTTTAGCGGGACAACCGAACACCGGGGAGCTGTTTTTT
CDR3: CASSLAGQPNTGELFF

J: TRBJ2-7
V: TRBV27
size: many
D: -
DNA: TGTGCCAGCAGTTTATCGTCTTTGCACGAGCAGTACTTC
CDR3: CASSLSSLHEQYF

J: TRBJ1-6
V: TRBV7-9
size: -
D: -
DNA: TGTGCCAGCAGCCCCGGTGGGGCCAATTCACCCCTCCACTTT
CDR3: CASSPGGANSPLHF

J: TRBJ2-7
V: TRBV19
size: few
D: -
DNA: TGTGCCAGTAGTGAACAGGGGGGGCACTCCTACGAGCAGTACTTC
CDR3: CASSEQGGHSYEQYF

J: TRBJ1-2
V: TRBV9
size: many
D: TRBD1
DNA: TGTGCCAGCGGGAAACGGATAGGACAGGATAACTATGGCTACACCTTC
CDR3: CASGKRIGQDNYGYTF

J: TRBJ2-1
V: TRBV29-1
size: -
D: -
DNA: TGCAGCGTTGAGTCGGGAATATACCACAATGAGCAGTTCTTC
CDR3: CSVESGIYHNEQFF

J: TRBJ1-1
V: TRBV6-5
size: many
D: -
DNA: TGTGCCAGCAGTTATGAGGGGGGTAGGGACACTGAAGCTTTCTTT
CDR3: CASSYEGGRDTEAFF

J: TRBJ1-2
V: TRBV2
size: -
D: TRBD1
DNA: TGTGCCAGCAGGGCTGACAGGGCTCCTGGCTACACCTTC
CDR3: CASRADRAPGYTF

J: TRBJ2-3
V: TRBV28
size: -
D: -
DNA: TGTGCCAGCAGTTTGGCAGGGGTAAAACGGGATACGCAGTATTTT
CDR3: CASSLAGVKRDTQYF

J: TRBJ1-5
V: TRBV6-5
size: -
D: -
DNA: TGTGCCAGCAGTTTGAGGGCCCATCAGCCCCAGCATTTT
CDR3: CASSLRAHQPQHF

J: TRBJ1-6
V: TRBV11-3
size: -
D: -
DNA: TGTGCCAGCAGCTTAAATCAGAATTCACCCCTCCACTTT
CDR3: CASSLNQNSPLHF

J: TRBJ2-1
V: TRBV4-2
size: many
D: -
DNA: TGTGCCAGCAGCCAAGATCCGGGGTCCTACAATGAGCAGTTCTTC
CDR3: CASSQDPGSYNEQFF

J: TRBJ1-1
V: TRBV15
size: few
D: TRBD1
DNA: TGTGCCACCAGCAGGGGGGGTAGGGACAGGGGTACTGAAGCTTTCTTT
CDR3: CATSRGGRDRGTEAFF

J: TRBJ1-2
V: TRBV28
size: many
D: TRBD1
DNA: TGTGCCAGCAGCCCGGGACAGGCCGACTATGGCTACACCTTC
CDR3: CASSPGQADYGYTF

J: TRBJ2-1
V: TRBV11-2
size: many
D: -
DNA: TGTGCCAGCGAGACACTAGCTCCGGCAGGTGAGCAGTTCTTC
CDR3: CASETLAPAGEQFF

J: TRBJ2-5
V: TRBV4-1
size: -
D: TRBD1
DNA: TGCGCCAGCAGACCTGTCGGGGGACAGGGGCGAGAGACCCAGTACTTC
CDR3: CASRPVGGQGRETQYF

J: TRBJ1-2
V: TRBV3-1
size: -
D: TRBD1
DNA: TGTGCCAGCAGTTTATGGGAGGGGGCGATGAATGGCTACACCTTC
CDR3: CASSLWEGAMNGYTF

J: TRBJ1-6
V: TRBV7-2
size: many
D: TRBD1
DNA: TGTGCCAGCAGCACGGACAGGGCGGATTCACCCCTCCACTTT
CDR3: CASSTDRADSPLHF

J: TRBJ1-6
V: TRBV19
size: -
D: -
DNA: TGTGCCAGTTCCCCGGGGGAAGGGGCCAGAATTCCTCCCCTCCACTTT
CDR3: CASSPGEGARIPPLHF

J: TRBJ2-7
V: TRBV6-5
size: many
D: -
DNA: TGTGCCAGCAGTTACTCGCCGTGGACAGTTTACGAGCAGTACTTC
CDR3: CASSYSPWTVYEQYF

J: TRBJ1-1
V: TRBV20-1
size: -
D: -
DNA: TGCAGTGCTAGTGCCCGGGGTCCAAGCACTGAAGCTTTCTTT
CDR3: CSASARGPSTEAFF